Sequencing of this T cell receptor (beta chain) was carried out in a study of response to subunit inactivated influenza vaccine. Notes on the study in general: The authors proposed limited new T cell recruitment per seasonal influenza vaccination.

From the RT-PCR reads, TCRdb called clonotypes with MiXCR, one entry per CDR3 protein. The profile shows 650,000 to 700,000 distinct CDR3 sequences, approximately 14% of them singletons. Germline V gene data show CDR1 as SGHTA and CDR2 as FQGNSA. Trimming pared 3 bases from V and 4 bases from J, leaving 16 bases between. CDR3 size: 16 residues. This clonotype was found many times. Its specificity is unknown. This chain uses TRBV7-2 with TRBJ2-1; D not resolved. The material sequenced was PBMCs from blood, taken 12 days after vaccination. The receptor comes from a man aged 45 to 65 who received an inactivated influenza vaccine. CDR3 protein: CASSFASGRLYNEQFF. CDR3 coding DNA: TGTGCCAGCAGCTTCGCCTCTGGGCGCTTGTACAATGAGCAGTTCTTC.